This note documents a single T cell receptor (beta chain) sequence. As yet, its antigen is unknown. The CDR3 loop spans 15 amino acids. Trimming shortened V by 1 base and J by 2 bases, and 10 bases separated the two germline ends. The germline CDR1 and CDR2 sequences are SGHNT and YENEEA. Through template switching, a universal primer site was introduced, and the cDNA contained unique molecular identifiers. One entry per CDR3 protein, called by TCRdb with MiXCR from the 5' RACE reads. The sample has nearly 250,000 distinct CDR3 sequences; approximately 7% are singletons. This sample was taken from a study of identical twins. Study results and caveats: For cord blood, abundant beta clonotypes had fewer insertions, unlike memory repertoires, which showed none.

This sample also appeared in a second study, on yellow fever vaccine responses in identical twins.

Sequencing used memory (CD45RO+) T cells sorted from blood. The J gene is TRBJ2-3, the V gene TRBV11-3; D is unresolved. The receptor's source is a woman aged 18-29 years in good health. The chain's CDR3 is CASSLVWDFTDTQYF. CDR3 DNA sequence: TGTGCCAGCAGCTTAGTTTGGGATTTCACAGATACGCAGTATTTT. The whole variable domain, filled in from reference TRBV11-3 and TRBJ2-3, reads EAGVVQSPRYKIIEKKQPVAFWCNPISGHNTLYWYLQNLGQGPELLIRYENEEAVDDSQLPKDRFSAERLKGVDSTLKIQPAELGDSAVYLCASSLVWDFTDTQYFGPGTRLTVL.